A single sample is the source of the 24 T cell receptor beta chains below, sequenced in a study of spatial heterogeneity in lung cancer. Time point in this sample: sample taken at primary tumor resection. Each CDR3 protein is one row after TCRdb ran MiXCR on the 5' RACE reads. The sample carries around 92,000 distinct CDR3 sequences, approximately 12% recorded once. The input for sequencing was PBMCs, taken at surgery. These receptors all stem from a male donor with early-stage non-small cell lung cancer.

This clonotype was found many times. This chain uses TRBV5-1 with TRBJ2-2, with TRBD2 matching over 10 bases. The V gene's germline CDR1 is SGHRS and CDR2 YFSETQ. Trimming removed 1 base from V and 4 bases from J; junction bases left unmatched: 4. The CDR3 runs to 16 residues. CDR3 loop: CASSLKLAGITGELFF. The CDR3 DNA sequence: TGCGCCAGCAGCTTGAAACTAGCGGGAATCACCGGGGAGCTGTTTTTT.

The chain is built from TRBV30 and TRBJ1-1, with D uncertain. The CDR3 length is 12 residues. The germline CDR1 and CDR2 sequences are GTSNPN and SVGIG (reference sequence). Trimming left V 4 bases short and J 4 bases short, with 10 bases between. CDR3 DNA sequence: TGTGCCTGGACATCGCGGGGCACTGAAGCTTTCTTT. It translates to CAWTSRGTEAFF.

This clonotype turned up a few times. The chain combines TRBV19 with TRBJ2-6; D unresolved. CDR3 length equals 14 residues. In germline, CDR1 is LNHDA, CDR2 SQIVND (reference sequence). The V end lost 4 bases, the J end lost 4 bases, and 8 bases lay between the germline ends. CDR3 sequence (DNA): TGTGCCAGTAGTACCGGTGCCGGGGCCAACGTCCTGACTTTC. Its protein product is CASSTGAGANVLTF.

This clonotype occurred a few times. The rearrangement joins TRBV11-1 to TRBJ1-1, with D possibly TRBD1 on 5 matching bases. CDR1 is SGHAT, CDR2 FQDESV, per germline (reference sequence). The CDR3 length is 15 residues. V lost 0 bases and J lost 6, with 14 bases in between. CDR3 DNA sequence: TGTGCCAGCAGCTTAGCAAGCAGGGTTAAGGCTGAAGCTTTCTTT. It encodes CASSLASRVKAEAFF. The full variable domain, in which reference TRBV11-1 and TRBJ1-1 provide the parts outside the CDR3, is EAEVAQSPRYKITEKSQAVAFWCDPISGHATLYWYRQILGQGPELLVQFQDESVVDDSQLPKDRFSAERLKGVDSTLKIQPAELGDSAMYLCASSLASRVKAEAFFGQGTRLTVV.

The chain joins TRBV28 to TRBJ2-7; unclear D gene. CDR3 length: 14 residues. V dropped 1 base and J dropped 3 bases, with 10 bases sitting between them. Germline V CDR1 and CDR2: MDHEN, SYDVKM. The CDR3 reads CASSLLGQNYEQYF. CDR3 nucleotide sequence: TGTGCCAGCAGTTTATTGGGTCAGAACTACGAGCAGTACTTC.

This clonotype was seen a handful of times. The rearrangement uses TRBV19 and TRBJ1-5, with D perhaps TRBD1 (6 bases). The CDR3 covers 13 residues. CDR1 and CDR2 (germline): LNHDA, SQIVND (reference sequence). V was trimmed by 6 bases and J by 7 bases, leaving 13 bases between them. In DNA, the CDR3 is TGTGCCAGTAGCATTGACGGACAGCAGCCCCAGCATTTT. Amino acid sequence: CASSIDGQQPQHF.

This clonotype has just a few counts. This chain uses TRBV5-1 with TRBJ2-5, with 11 bases that match TRBD2. Germline trimming cut 4 bases from V and 3 bases from J; bases unmatched to any gene: 5. The germline V gene encodes CDR1 SGHRS and CDR2 YFSETQ. CDR3 length equals 15 residues. The CDR3 loop reads CASSQGLAAEETQYF. In DNA form, the CDR3 reads TGCGCCAGCAGCCAGGGACTAGCGGCCGAAGAGACCCAGTACTTC.

The chain joins TRBV3-1 to TRBJ1-1, with unresolved D. Between the trimmed V and J ends, which lost 6 bases and 1 base, there was a span of 9 bases. The CDR3 runs to 13 residues. CDR1 and CDR2 (germline): LGHDT, YNNKEL (reference sequence). The CDR3 nucleotides are TGTGCCAGCAGTCCCCTGGGGAACACTGAAGCTTTCTTT. Translation: CASSPLGNTEAFF.

This clonotype was found a few times. The J gene is TRBJ2-3, the V gene TRBV7-9, with 15 nucleotides matching TRBD2. The V and J ends lost 4 bases and 4 bases, in that order; junction bases with no gene match: 6. Germline V gene data show CDR1 as SEHNR and CDR2 as FQNEAQ (reference sequence). The CDR3 contains 17 residues. The CDR3 DNA sequence: TGTGCCAGCAGCTGGGGACTAGCGGGGGGATCGGCAGATACGCAGTATTTT. Its protein is CASSWGLAGGSADTQYF.

This clonotype was counted many times. The CDR3 here is CAISEDGKLFF. The CDR3 bases are TGTGCCATCAGTGAGGATGGAAAACTGTTTTTT. This rearrangement joins TRBV10-3 to TRBJ1-4; D not certain. The V gene's germline CDR1 is ENHRY and CDR2 SYGVKD. This CDR3 contains 11 residues. V lost 2 bases, J lost 10 bases, and 5 bases lay in between.

V usage is TRBV4-2 and J usage is TRBJ1-2; D is possibly TRBD1 (5 bases). V was trimmed by 5 bases and J by 4 bases, leaving 20 bases between them. Germline lookup yields CDR1 LGHNA and CDR2 YNFKEQ. CDR3 length: 16 residues. CDR3 amino acids: CASSAARTGGPYGYTF. The DNA for the CDR3 is TGTGCCAGCAGCGCGGCGCGCACAGGAGGACCCTATGGCTACACCTTC.

Only a few counts were recorded for this clonotype. The V and J genes are TRBV7-2 and TRBJ2-5, with a tentative D call TRBD1 (6 bases). In germline, CDR1 is SGHTA, CDR2 FQGNSA. The CDR3 extends over 14 amino acids. Trimming took 4 bases from V and 1 from J, leaving 10 bases between them. CDR3 DNA: TGTGCCAGCAGCTCCACAGGGTTCCAAGAGACCCAGTACTTC. Translating it yields CASSSTGFQETQYF.

This clonotype was found a few times. The gene calls are TRBV7-2 and TRBJ2-1; 7 bases fit TRBD2. Trimming at V came to 5 bases and at J to 6 bases, leaving 10 bases not matched to a gene. The CDR3 covers 15 residues. Germline V gene data show CDR1 as SGHTA and CDR2 as FQGNSA. DNA of the CDR3: TGTGCCAGCAGCATTAACTGGGGCGGGGGCAATGAGCAGTTCTTC. Translating gives CASSINWGGGNEQFF.

This clonotype was seen more than once but under ten times. The J gene is TRBJ1-5, the V gene TRBV6-2 or TRBV6-3; TRBD1 aligns across 9 bases. Per the germline V gene, CDR1 is MNHEY and CDR2 is SVGEGT. This CDR3 contains 16 residues. V dropped 6 bases and J dropped 4; count of bases not matched to a gene: 10. The CDR3 spells CASSERTGVGNQPQHF. The DNA of the CDR3 is TGTGCCAGCAGCGAGCGGACAGGGGTTGGGAATCAGCCCCAGCATTTT.

This chain joins TRBV29-1 and TRBJ2-7; D remains unclear. In germline, CDR1 is SQVTM, CDR2 ANQGSEA. The CDR3 spans 13 residues. Trimming pared 6 bases from V and 2 bases from J, leaving 14 bases between. The chain's CDR3 is CSVRSQNPYEQYF. The CDR3 DNA sequence: TGCAGCGTCAGAAGCCAGAACCCCTACGAGCAGTACTTC.

This clonotype was seen at least ten times. The DNA for the CDR3 is TGTGCCAGCACCACTTGGGGGACCGCTGGGGCCAACGTCCTGACTTTC. It encodes CASTTWGTAGANVLTF. This rearrangement joins TRBV12-3 or TRBV12-4 to TRBJ2-6, with D perhaps matching TRBD1 or TRBD2 (5 bases each). V lost 7 bases to trimming and J lost 2 bases, with 15 bases between them. This CDR3 contains 16 residues.

This clonotype was counted a few times. The chain employs TRBV10-3 and TRBJ2-2; D is undetermined. With 0 bases removed from V and 1 base from J, the gap between germline ends came to 9 bases. The CDR3 sequence is 16 residues long. CDR1 and CDR2 from the germline V gene are ENHRY and SYGVKD. In DNA, the CDR3 is TGTGCCATCAGTGAGTCGTCGGCAGGGAACACCGGGGAGCTGTTTTTT. Its translation is CAISESSAGNTGELFF.

This rearrangement joins TRBV2 to TRBJ2-3; TRBD1 might be the D (7 bases). The CDR3 runs to 18 residues. Trimming left V 7 bases short and J 6 bases short, with 29 bases between. Germline V CDR1 and CDR2: SNHLY, FYNNEI. CDR3 in DNA: TGTGCCAGCACCCGAAGGGGGGACAGCCCTTTTGGGGTGGATACGCAGTATTTT. The encoded protein is CASTRRGDSPFGVDTQYF.

V usage is TRBV10-3 and J usage is TRBJ2-3; maybe TRBD2 (5 bases). With 3 bases removed from V and 6 bases from J, the gap between germline ends came to 7 bases. Germline CDR1 ENHRY, CDR2 SYGVKD. The CDR3 is 12 amino acids. CDR3 region: CAISDRGDTQYF. CDR3 nucleotide sequence: TGTGCCATCAGTGACCGGGGTGATACGCAGTATTTT.

This clonotype appeared a few times. This chain links TRBV16 with TRBJ2-7; D call uncertain. Germline V lookup: CDR1 KGHSY, CDR2 FQNENV. The ends were cut back, 0 bases at V and 6 bases at J, with 3 bases in the middle. The CDR3 loop spans 11 amino acids. The CDR3 nucleotides are TGTGCCAGCAGCCAATCGGTCGAGCAGTACTTC. Translating gives CASSQSVEQYF.

DNA of the CDR3: TGTGCCAGCAGTTTAAAGGGACAGCTAACAACCTTCTATGGCTACACCTTC. This translates into CASSLKGQLTTFYGYTF. This chain links TRBV27 with TRBJ1-2, with 7 nucleotides matching TRBD1. Germline V gene sequence: CDR1 MNHEY, CDR2 SMNVEV (reference sequence). V lost 2 bases, J lost 4 bases, and 13 bases stayed unmatched. This CDR3 is 17 amino acids long.

CDR3 DNA sequence: TGCAGTGCTAGAGCCGGGACTAGTCTTTATGAGCAGTTCTTC. Its translation: CSARAGTSLYEQFF. The V call is TRBV20-1, the J call TRBJ2-1, with 8 bases that match TRBD2. With 1 base clipped from V and 8 bases from J, the junction kept 7 bases outside the gene matches. The CDR3 extends over 14 amino acids. Germline lookup yields CDR1 DFQATT and CDR2 SNEGSKA (reference sequence).

Only a few counts were recorded for this clonotype. This sequence joins TRBV29-1 and TRBJ2-3; 10 positions agree with TRBD2. The CDR3 is made up of 16 amino acids. Germline loops: CDR1 SQVTM, CDR2 ANQGSEA. V shed 2 bases, J shed 6 bases, and the junction held 11 bases outside the gene matches. The CDR3 region is CSVESLAGSLFDTQYF. CDR3 bases: TGCAGCGTTGAATCACTAGCGGGATCCCTTTTTGATACGCAGTATTTT.

The chain recombines TRBV6-1 with TRBJ2-1, with TRBD2 identical over 11 bases. Germline CDR1 is MNHNS and CDR2 is SASEGT. The CDR3 consists of 15 residues. V was clipped by 4 bases and J by 8 bases; unmatched bases: 7. CDR3 loop: CASSAPGLAVDEQFF. In DNA form, the CDR3 reads TGTGCCAGCAGTGCCCCGGGACTAGCGGTCGATGAGCAGTTCTTC.